This T cell receptor beta chain was profiled in a study of blood T cell repertoires in COVID-19. At the level of the study: Acute-phase and convalescent COVID-19 samples originated in the United States, Italy and Spain. PBMCs, B-cell-depleted T cells, or T cells provided the cDNA or gDNA that made up the material.

Under the authors' procedure: Reference gene primer amplification in the assay estimated nucleated cell counts. Here immunoSEQ multiplex PCR was the method, and the copy in TCRdb shows in-frame clones only, minus some. That table gives V, J and clone size, and the DNA gave D and trimming. The sample includes 250,000 to 300,000 clones, about 89% of them seen just once. Participant-given clinical history determined each cohort assignment. The CDR3 has 14 residues. Losses at the gene ends were 4 bases for V and 7 bases for J; bases not matched to a gene: 7. Germline V CDR1 and CDR2: SGDLS, YYNGEE. Sequences were obtained from PBMCs or T cells enriched from blood (not recorded which). This sequence was found in a human donor in a cohort exposed to, infected with or recovered from COVID-19 (not recorded which). The donor label of this sample is uncertain. The chain employs TRBV9 and TRBJ1-4; 7 nucleotides match TRBD1. CDR3 bases: TGTGCCAGCAGCTCGGGACAGAAATTTGAAAAACTGTTTTTT. Amino acid sequence: CASSSGQKFEKLFF.